The entry below describes one T cell receptor (beta chain). Data came from immunoSEQ multiplex PCR; TCRdb stores just in-frame clones and leaves some out. This sample has over 850,000 clones, with around 78% found just once. Trimming took 0 bases from V and 0 from J, leaving 6 bases between them. Germline loops: CDR1 SGHKS, CDR2 YYEKEE (reference sequence). The CDR3 has 15 residues. The data originate from a study of shared clonotypes between healthy human individuals. Input material: memory CD4+ T cells from PBMCs. Subset in this sample: CD45RA-negative fraction. The chain recombines TRBV5-5 with TRBJ1-4; D call uncertain. The clonotype originates from a man younger than 30 in good health. Some clones in this sample may be carry-over from other donors' samples. CDR3 coding DNA: TGTGCCAGCAGCTTGGTGGGCGCAACTAATGAAAAACTGTTTTTT. Protein sequence: CASSLVGATNEKLFF.